The 13 T cell receptor beta chains in this list originate from one sample, sequenced in a study of T cells after yellow fever vaccination. TCRdb re-analysed the 5' RACE reads in MiXCR, keeping a single row per CDR3 protein. The sample has more than 65,000 distinct CDR3 sequences, 7.3% seen once. Sequencing used CD8+ T cells sorted from PBMCs, obtained less than 11 days after the first yellow fever vaccination. These receptors were taken from a young man who received the YFV17D yellow fever vaccine.

A note on this clonotype: It may be a read error: a sequence one base away is much more abundant. The gene calls are TRBV6-2 or TRBV6-3 and TRBJ2-1; 8 nucleotides agree with TRBD2. CDR1 MNHEY and CDR2 SVGEGT come from the germline V gene. CDR3 length equals 13 residues. V trimming: 4 bases; J trimming: 11 bases; junction bases outside the gene matches: 7. The CDR3 nucleotides are TGTGCCAGCAGTTCCACGGGGGGGCGGCAGCAGTTCTTC. This encodes CASSSTGGRQQFF.

This clonotype showed up many times. The chain couples TRBV28 to TRBJ1-4; possibly TRBD1 for D (6 bases). Trimming pared 6 bases from V and 4 bases from J, leaving 15 bases between. The CDR3 has 15 amino acids. CDR1 and CDR2 (germline): MDHEN, SYDVKM. DNA for the CDR3: TGTGCCAGCAGGAACTCAGGGGCTTATAATGAAAAACTGTTTTTT. Amino acids: CASRNSGAYNEKLFF. Supplemented by reference TRBV28 and TRBJ1-4, the full variable domain reads DVKVTQSSRYLVKRTGEKVFLECVQDMDHENMFWYRQDPGLGLRLIYFSYDVKMKEKGDIPEGYSVSREKKERFSLILESASTNQTSMYLCASRNSGAYNEKLFFGSGTQLSVL.

This clonotype was counted many times. This CDR3 is CASSRDSSPSTDTQYF. The CDR3 DNA reads as TGTGCCAGCAGCCGGGACTCAAGCCCAAGCACAGATACGCAGTATTTT. The chain joins TRBV14 to TRBJ2-3; D may be TRBD2 (6 bases). The CDR3 covers 16 residues. The germline V gene has CDR1 SGHDN and CDR2 FVKESK. Trimming shortened V by 4 bases and J by 0 bases, and 14 bases separated the two germline ends. Together with reference TRBV14 and TRBJ2-3, the CDR3 gives the full variable domain: EAGVTQFPSHSVIEKGQTVTLRCDPISGHDNLYWYRRVMGKEIKFLLHFVKESKQDESGMPNNRFLAERTGGTYSTLKVQPAELEDSGVYFCASSRDSSPSTDTQYFGPGTRLTVL.

This clonotype was seen at least ten times. Mismatch with germline at one junction end may stem from a read error. The V gene is TRBV4-1, the J gene TRBJ2-3; the D is unclear. Germline V gene sequence: CDR1 MGHRA, CDR2 YSYEKL. The CDR3 is made up of 16 amino acids. CDR3 nucleotides: TGCGCCGGCAGCCAGGCCGGCCAAGATCCCACAGATACGCAGTATTTT. Its protein product is CAGSQAGQDPTDTQYF.

The table lists this clonotype with many counts. This rearrangement joins TRBV10-3 to TRBJ2-2; D uncertain. V was trimmed by 8 bases and J by 2 bases, leaving 15 bases between them. The CDR3 runs 15 residues. From germline, CDR1 is ENHRY and CDR2 SYGVKD. The CDR3 nucleotides are TGTGCCATCTCCATGGCCATAATAAACACCGGGGAGCTGTTTTTT. Encoded protein: CAISMAIINTGELFF.

Comment on this clonotype: This clone may be a read error of a much larger clone one base away. This chain links TRBV4-1 with TRBJ1-1; 7 bases are a match to TRBD1. Germline CDR1 reads MGHRA; CDR2 reads YSYEKL. This CDR3 region has 14 residues. The CDR3 reads CASNQGGYGTEAFF. CDR3 sequence (DNA): TGCGCCAGCAACCAAGGGGGCTACGGCACTGAAGCTTTCTTT.

This clonotype was found a few times. The chain uses TRBV4-2 and TRBJ2-3; no reliable D call. The V gene lost 0 bases and the J gene lost 0 bases, with 13 bases spanning the gap. The CDR3 length is 17 residues. Per the germline V gene, CDR1 is LGHNA and CDR2 is YNFKEQ. The CDR3, as DNA: TGTGCCAGCAGCCAAGAGGTCGGCCAGATGAGCACAGATACGCAGTATTTT. This encodes CASSQEVGQMSTDTQYF.

The sample holds many counts of this clonotype. The rearrangement uses TRBV13 and TRBJ2-1, with D tentatively TRBD2 (5 bases). Germline V gene sequence: CDR1 PRHDT, CDR2 FYEKMQ (reference sequence). With 6 bases removed from V and 0 bases from J, the gap between germline ends came to 12 bases. The CDR3 consists of 15 residues. In nucleotides, the CDR3 is TGTGCCAGCAGGGACTTATCTTTCTCCTACAATGAGCAGTTCTTC. This sequence encodes CASRDLSFSYNEQFF. The full variable domain, completed using reference TRBV13 and TRBJ2-1, is AAGVIQSPRHLIKEKRETATLKCYPIPRHDTVYWYQQGPGQDPQFLISFYEKMQSDKGSIPDRFSAQQFSDYHSELNMSSLELGDSALYFCASRDLSFSYNEQFFGPGTRLTVL.

Ten or more counts support this clonotype. The V call is TRBV11-2, the J call TRBJ2-3, with 7 bases aligning to TRBD2. V shed 7 bases and J 2 bases; nucleotides not matched to a gene: 18. This CDR3 has 18 residues. Germline CDR1 is SGHAT and CDR2 is FQNNGV. CDR3 nucleotide sequence: TGTGCCAGCATCCTAACCCCTCAGCGGGGCGGATTCACAGATACGCAGTATTTT. Translated: CASILTPQRGGFTDTQYF.

This chain connects TRBV5-5 to TRBJ2-7, with D perhaps matching TRBD2 (6 bases). The CDR3 consists of 14 residues. Germline CDR1 and CDR2: SGHKS and YYEKEE (reference sequence). V lost 2 bases and J lost 2, with 11 bases in between. In DNA, the CDR3 is TGTGCCAGCAGCTTTGGGCGGGGCGCCTACGAGCAGTACTTC. Translated, it gives CASSFGRGAYEQYF.

The V call is TRBV7-8, the J call TRBJ2-1; perhaps TRBD2 as D (5 bases). This CDR3 has 16 residues. Deletions cut 0 bases from V and 9 bases from J, with 18 bases between. Germline V gene sequence: CDR1 SGHVS, CDR2 FQNEAQ. DNA of the CDR3: TGTGCCAGCAGCTTAGCGTCGGGCGGGCCGTCTGGTGAGCAGTTCTTC. Translated, it gives CASSLASGGPSGEQFF.

This clonotype was counted only a few times. The V call is TRBV6-5, the J call TRBJ1-5; D call uncertain. Per the germline V gene, CDR1 is MNHEY and CDR2 is SVGAGI. CDR3 length equals 14 residues. V dropped 5 bases and J dropped 5 bases, with 13 bases sitting between them. The chain's CDR3 is CASSPGPWDQPQHF. CDR3 DNA sequence: TGTGCCAGCAGTCCGGGCCCCTGGGATCAGCCCCAGCATTTT.

This clonotype counts as medium-sized. The V gene is TRBV20-1, the J gene TRBJ2-7, with 7 bases lining up with TRBD1. This CDR3 has 13 amino acids. V was pared by 3 bases and J by 3 bases, with 5 bases of the junction left unmatched. Germline CDR1 and CDR2: DFQATT and SNEGSKA (reference sequence). CDR3 bases: TGCAGTGCTAGGACAGGGATCCGCTACGAGCAGTACTTC. Protein: CSARTGIRYEQYF.